Here is one T cell receptor (beta chain) with its context. Germline lookup yields CDR1 SGHVS and CDR2 FQNEAQ. The V end lost 2 bases, the J end lost 4 bases, and 12 bases lay between the germline ends. The CDR3 length is 16 residues. TCRdb keeps only in-frame clones here, not all; method: immunoSEQ multiplex PCR. Here the sample spans 150,000 to 200,000 clones, less than 90% being singletons. This sample is part of a study of blood T cell repertoires in COVID-19. Sequenced material: PBMCs or T cells enriched from blood (not recorded which). The chain has TRBV7-8 and TRBJ2-6; TRBD1 is a possible D gene (5 bases). The sequence was obtained from a woman aged 50 to 60 who had recovered from COVID-19. CDR3 amino acids: CASSLRRVLGANVLTF. The DNA of the CDR3 is TGTGCCAGCAGCTTACGCAGGGTCTTGGGGGCCAACGTCCTGACTTTC.